These 21 T cell receptor beta chains came from one sample sequenced in a study of beta chain features in type 1 diabetes. Study conclusions and caveats: In all four CD4+ subsets, TCRB CDR3 length was significantly, moderately reduced in type 1 diabetes.

Their target antigens are unknown. What was sequenced were expressed TCRB transcripts, since all of the isolated RNA had been reverse transcribed. TCRdb's copy holds only in-frame clones and misses some; the assay was immunoSEQ multiplex PCR. The profile shows some 130,000 clones, approximately 10% of them singletons. The specimen was central memory CD4+ T cells from blood. These receptor sequences come from a man aged 30 to 45 with type 1 diabetes.

This clone was counted only a few times. The genes are TRBV6-6 and TRBJ1-2; possibly TRBD1 for D (6 bases). Deletions cut 6 bases from V and 4 bases from J, with 12 bases between. Germline CDR1 and CDR2: MNHNY and SVGAGI (reference sequence). The CDR3 is made up of 13 amino acids. The CDR3 DNA sequence: TGTGCCAGCAGACTACAGGGCGGCTATGGCTACACCTTC. Protein sequence: CASRLQGGYGYTF.

This clone was detected ten times or more. This chain joins TRBV9 and TRBJ1-2; D uncertain. Germline V gene sequence: CDR1 SGDLS, CDR2 YYNGEE. This CDR3 contains 13 residues. Trimming removed 0 bases at V and 8 bases at J, with 11 bases between. Written as DNA, the CDR3 is TGTGCCAGCAGCGTAGCGGGGTCGCACGGCTACACCTTC. Translating gives CASSVAGSHGYTF.

By share, this clone ranks as medium-sized (0.01 to 0.1%). The rearrangement joins TRBV30 to TRBJ2-7, with a weak D call TRBD1 (5 bases). Trimming left V 4 bases short and J 7 bases short, with 20 bases between. Germline V CDR1 and CDR2: GTSNPN, SVGIG (reference sequence). This CDR3 is built from 14 residues. CDR3 amino acids: CAWMKGQLSGEQYF. For the CDR3, the DNA is TGTGCCTGGATGAAGGGCCAACTCTCAGGGGAGCAGTACTTC. Together with reference TRBV30 and TRBJ2-7, the CDR3 gives the full variable domain: SQTIHQWPATLVQPVGSPLSLECTVEGTSNPNLYWYRQAAGRGLQLLFYSVGIGQISSEVPQNLSASRPQDRQFILSSKKLLLSDSGFYLCAWMKGQLSGEQYFGPGTRLTVT.

This clone was seen more than once but under ten times. This chain connects TRBV11-3 to TRBJ2-5, with 11 bases fitting TRBD1. Germline trimming cut 4 bases from V and 5 bases from J; bases unmatched to any gene: 6. CDR3 size: 15 residues. The germline CDR1 and CDR2 sequences are SGHNT and YENEEA. CDR3 sequence (DNA): TGTGCCAGCAGCTCTGGCGGGACAGGGGGGGAGACCCAGTACTTC. Protein product: CASSSGGTGGETQYF.

The chain joins TRBV11-2 to TRBJ2-5, with D unresolved. V shed 0 bases and J shed 4 bases, with 3 bases lying between them. The germline gives CDR1 SGHAT, CDR2 FQNNGV. The CDR3 is 12 residues long. Here the CDR3 DNA reads TGTGCCAGCAGCTTAGACGGAGAGACCCAGTACTTC. Its protein product is CASSLDGETQYF. The variable domain in full, completed from reference TRBV11-2 and TRBJ2-5, reads EAGVAQSPRYKIIEKRQSVAFWCNPISGHATLYWYQQILGQGPKLLIQFQNNGVVDDSQLPKDRFSAERLKGVDSTLKIQPAKLEDSAVYLCASSLDGETQYFGPGTRLLVL.

This clone was seen more than once but under ten times. The chain has TRBV30 and TRBJ2-6, with D tentatively TRBD2 (5 bases). The CDR3 has 12 residues. V was clipped by 7 bases and J by 4 bases, with 8 bases between them. CDR1 GTSNPN and CDR2 SVGIG come from the germline V gene (reference sequence). The CDR3 loop reads CASAEGANVLTF. CDR3 sequence (DNA): TGTGCCTCAGCGGAGGGGGCCAACGTCCTGACTTTC. The variable domain in full, completed from reference TRBV30 and TRBJ2-6, reads SQTIHQWPATLVQPVGSPLSLECTVEGTSNPNLYWYRQAAGRGLQLLFYSVGIGQISSEVPQNLSASRPQDRQFILSSKKLLLSDSGFYLCASAEGANVLTFGAGSRLTVL.

The sample holds many counts of this clone. The V call is TRBV11-2, the J call TRBJ2-4; a possible D gene is TRBD2 (5 bases). Germline values: CDR1 SGHAT, CDR2 FQNNGV. CDR3 length: 18 residues. The ends were cut back, 4 bases at V and 0 bases at J, with 19 bases in the middle. CDR3 protein: CASSSPVGGGLAKNIQYF. Here the CDR3 DNA reads TGTGCCAGCAGCTCGCCCGTCGGTGGAGGTCTAGCCAAAAACATTCAGTACTTC.

This chain uses TRBV19 with TRBJ2-7; 12 bases are shared with TRBD2. J was trimmed by 7 bases and V by 6 bases; bases with no gene match: 10. From germline, CDR1 is LNHDA and CDR2 SQIVND (reference sequence). There are 15 residues in the CDR3. The CDR3 loop is CASRKRLAGEGEQYF. In DNA form, the CDR3 reads TGTGCCAGTAGGAAACGACTAGCGGGGGAAGGGGAGCAGTACTTC.

This clone was counted a few times. The genes are TRBV7-2 and TRBJ1-3; D may be TRBD1 (6 bases). Germline V lookup: CDR1 SGHTA, CDR2 FQGNSA. Trimming removed 5 bases at V and 0 bases at J, with 11 bases between. The CDR3 sequence is 15 residues long. The CDR3 nucleotides read TGTGCCAGCAGCCGGGACATCGGCTCTGGAAACACCATATATTTT. Its protein is CASSRDIGSGNTIYF. Filled out from reference TRBV7-2 and TRBJ1-3, the complete variable domain reads GAGVSQSPSNKVTEKGKDVELRCDPISGHTALYWYRQSLGQGLEFLIYFQGNSAPDKSGLPSDRFSAERTGGSVSTLTIQRTQQEDSAVYLCASSRDIGSGNTIYFGEGSWLTVV.

This clone was seen a handful of times. Additional DNA sequences in this sample encode the identical CDR3. V and J are TRBV5-6 and TRBJ2-5, with TRBD1 matching over 7 bases. Trimming cost V 1 base and J 4 bases; bases outside gene matches: 4. This CDR3 contains 14 residues. In germline, CDR1 is SGHDT, CDR2 YYEEEE. The CDR3, as DNA: TGTGCCAGCAGCTTGAGGGGGCGCGTAGAGACCCAGTACTTC. Protein sequence: CASSLRGRVETQYF.

The J gene is TRBJ2-3, the V gene TRBV7-2; 10 nucleotides agree with TRBD1. The CDR3 has 15 amino acids. Germline assignment: CDR1 SGHTA and CDR2 FQGNSA. J gave up 13 bases and V 4 bases, and 14 bases lay outside the gene matches. The CDR3 spells CASSSTIRAGTGEYF. CDR3 nucleotide sequence: TGTGCCAGCAGCTCAACGATACGGGCCGGGACAGGGGAGTATTTT.

This clone has only a few counts. J is TRBJ1-4 and V is TRBV2; D gene ambiguous. Germline V gives CDR1 SNHLY, CDR2 FYNNEI. The V gene lost 3 bases and the J gene lost 4 bases, with 9 bases spanning the gap. The CDR3 consists of 14 residues. CDR3 sequence reads: CASSEGRYNEKLFF. The DNA for the CDR3 is TGTGCCAGCAGTGAGGGCAGGTATAATGAAAAACTGTTTTTT. The full variable domain, in which reference TRBV2 and TRBJ1-4 provide the parts outside the CDR3, is EPEVTQTPSHQVTQMGQEVILRCVPISNHLYFYWYRQILGQKVEFLVSFYNNEISEKSEIFDDQFSVERPDGSNFTLKIRSTKLEDSAMYFCASSEGRYNEKLFFGSGTQLSVL.

This clone was observed a few times. The J gene is TRBJ1-4, the V gene TRBV29-1; 7 bases are a match to TRBD1. This CDR3 region has 14 residues. J was trimmed by 11 bases and V by 0 bases; bases with no gene match: 9. Germline lookup yields CDR1 SQVTM and CDR2 ANQGSEA. CDR3 loop: CSVEDPRGDIKLFF. The CDR3 nucleotides are TGCAGCGTTGAAGATCCCAGGGGGGACATTAAACTGTTTTTT. Combining the CDR3 with reference TRBV29-1 and TRBJ1-4 gives the whole variable domain SAVISQKPSRDICQRGTSLTIQCQVDSQVTMMFWYRQQPGQSLTLIATANQGSEATYESGFVIDKFPISRPNLTFSTLTVSNMSPEDSSIYLCSVEDPRGDIKLFFGSGTQLSVL.

The chain recombines TRBV27 with TRBJ2-6; perhaps TRBD2 as D (5 bases). The CDR3 spans 20 residues. CDR1 and CDR2 (germline): MNHEY, SMNVEV (reference sequence). V was cut by 0 bases and J by 2 bases, with 20 bases left in between. This chain's CDR3 is CASSLSWRRTVGTGANVLTF. The CDR3, as DNA: TGTGCCAGCAGTTTATCTTGGAGGAGGACGGTGGGTACTGGGGCCAACGTCCTGACTTTC.

CDR3 in amino acids: CASSAYRDQPQHF. As DNA, the CDR3 is TGTGCCAGCAGTGCCTACAGGGACCAGCCCCAGCATTTT. The chain recombines TRBV2 with TRBJ1-5, with D perhaps TRBD1 (6 bases). Germline CDR1 is SNHLY and CDR2 is FYNNEI. The CDR3 is 13 residues long. V was shortened by 4 bases and J by 7 bases, with 11 bases between the two germline ends.

The sample holds a few counts of this clone. The genes are TRBV29-1 and TRBJ2-3; D is possibly TRBD2 (5 bases). Per germline, CDR1 SQVTM and CDR2 ANQGSEA. Trimming took 4 bases from V and 4 from J, leaving 9 bases between them. This CDR3 is 12 amino acids long. CDR3 sequence reads: CSVGSSSDTQYF. The CDR3 DNA sequence: TGCAGCGTTGGGTCTAGCTCAGATACGCAGTATTTT.

The chain has TRBV5-8 and TRBJ1-4, with D perhaps matching TRBD1 (5 bases). CDR1 is SGHTS and CDR2 is YDEGEE in the germline V gene. V was clipped by 1 base and J by 3 bases, with 10 bases between them. The CDR3 has 15 residues. This CDR3 reads CASSLSTGANEKLFF. CDR3 DNA sequence: TGTGCCAGCAGCTTGAGCACAGGCGCTAATGAAAAACTGTTTTTT.

This clone was counted between two and nine times. The V call is TRBV11-2, the J call TRBJ1-1; tentatively, D is TRBD1 (5 bases). CDR3 size: 13 residues. Per the germline V gene, CDR1 is SGHAT and CDR2 is FQNNGV. The V and J ends lost 4 bases and 5 bases respectively, with 11 bases between them. The CDR3 reads CASSSQGGTEAFF. CDR3 in DNA: TGTGCCAGCAGCTCCCAGGGAGGGACTGAAGCTTTCTTT.

This clone was observed a single time. The genes are TRBV2 and TRBJ1-3; D uncertain. The germline CDR1 and CDR2 sequences are SNHLY and FYNNEI. V lost 5 bases and J 3 bases, leaving 5 bases between the germline ends. CDR3 size: 12 residues. The CDR3 DNA reads TGTGCCAGCAGTTACGGTGGAAACACCATATATTTT. It specifies CASSYGGNTIYF.

V is TRBV12-5 and J is TRBJ2-4; TRBD1 might be the D (6 bases). Germline CDR1 and CDR2: LGHNT and FRNRAP. The CDR3 sequence is 15 residues long. Trimming took off 3 bases at V and 1 base at J, with 10 bases between the two ends. The CDR3 DNA reads TGTGCTAGTGGTTTCCCCGACAGGGCCAAAAACATTCAGTACTTC. This codes for CASGFPDRAKNIQYF.

This clone appeared a few times. The rearrangement links TRBV6-5 to TRBJ2-1; 8 nucleotides match TRBD1. This CDR3 spans 13 amino acids. Unmatched junction bases numbered 7, after V lost 6 bases and J lost 9 bases. Germline V gene data show CDR1 as MNHEY and CDR2 as SVGAGI. The CDR3 loop is CASRPYRGSEQFF. For the CDR3, the DNA is TGTGCCAGCAGACCCTACAGGGGGAGTGAGCAGTTCTTC.